The clone carrying this T cell receptor beta chain was seen only a few times. What it recognizes is unknown. The source of the sample is a study of T-cell reconstitution after alpha-beta-depleted transplantation in children. Study-wide findings and caveats: Several hundred graft clones that had expanded were reportedly the source of alpha-beta T cells about two months after transplant. Some patients' high day-60 TCRbeta diversity was traced to surviving recipient T cells and thymic progenitors. Diversity and T-cell counts at one year after transplant derived mostly from new T cells.

During its preparation, the TCRbeta library received unique molecular identifiers. MiXCR, run by TCRdb on the PCR reads, gives a single entry per CDR3 protein. The repertoire consists of 70,000 to 95,000 distinct CDR3 sequences, with around a sixth occurring once and the leading ten covering around 20%. The CDR3 has 15 residues. Germline loops: CDR1 SGHTA, CDR2 FQGNSA. With 1 base clipped from V and 2 bases from J, the junction kept 5 bases outside the gene matches. The rearrangement joins TRBV7-2 to TRBJ2-7, with 7 positions matching TRBD2. The sample in question was PBMCs, mostly from graft donor cells, obtained 180 days after TCRalphabeta/CD19-depleted stem cell transplant. The sequence was obtained from a male patient aged 2 to 9 who had a stem cell transplant for acute lymphoblastic leukemia, so the T cells may come from the graft donor. This CDR3 is CASSLVPSGTYEQYF. For the CDR3, the DNA is TGTGCCAGCAGCTTAGTGCCTAGCGGAACCTACGAGCAGTACTTC.